The sequence of this T cell receptor (beta chain) was determined in a study of shared clonotypes between healthy human individuals. Regarding this clone: Antigen specificity is unknown.

CDR3 length: 17 residues. Trimming removed 0 bases from V and 0 bases from J, with 12 bases in between. In germline, CDR1 is MGHRA, CDR2 YSYEKL. Generated by immunoSEQ multiplex PCR, the TCRdb table keeps only in-frame clones and is missing some. The sample includes a few million clones, more than 90% seen only once; the top ten take 0.13% to 0.15%. Notes on the study in general: Unshared clonotypes carried lower generation probabilities than those common to all four donors.

The genes are TRBV4-1 and TRBJ1-5; no clear D. The specimen sequenced was naive CD4+ T cells sorted from blood. Sample subset: CD45RA+ positively selected. This sequence was found in a man aged 18 to 30 in good health. The CDR3 is CASSQDSGSYSNQPQHF. For the CDR3, the DNA is TGCGCCAGCAGCCAAGACTCGGGCAGCTATAGCAATCAGCCCCAGCATTTT.